Described below is a single T cell receptor beta chain sequence and its context. This clonotype has at least ten counts. Which antigen it targets is not known. No base qualities exist here, and no much larger clone lies one base off it. The entry originates in a study of human T cells and chemical hapten exposure (dated by TCRdb to about 2021). Broadly, across the study: For sensitization, 2% DPC in acetone was applied to an approximately 2 cm by approximately 2 cm area of upper inner arm skin. Patients additionally received weekly therapeutic DPC doses to the scalp throughout the approximately 25-week study period. Patch testing on the upper back used Finn chambers containing 0.01% DPC, with scoring done after 6 days according to International Contact Dermatitis Research Group standards. Most of the patients in the cohort were female, and the cohort covered alopecia areata with under or over 50% scalp involvement, alopecia totalis and alopecia universalis. Libraries were pooled for sequencing, and variation in per-sample TCR yields was attributed mainly to small differences in library volumes within the pool. In alopecia patients, the study followed how the peripheral blood TCR repertoire changed in vivo over primary and secondary sensitization to diphenylcyclopropenone (DPC), a hapten. Patient blood was sampled pre-sensitization (week 0) and at 2, 6 and about 24 weeks after DPC sensitization. Under 30 alopecia patients gave blood for TCR sequencing at one to four time points (pre-sensitization, 2, 6 and 24 weeks).

Library prep was done by RACE. The listed sequencing device is NextSeq 500. During library preparation, unique molecular identifiers were attached to individual cDNA molecules so that TCRs could be counted in a quantitative, reproducible way. For every blood RNA sample, sequencing covered both the TCR alpha and TCR beta chains. Regarding the original processing steps: Samples had a median of approximately 96,000 TCRs, with a range from about 23,224 to 690,600. The Decombinator software suite was used to annotate V, J and CDR3 in the TCR reads. For the PS versus PT1 abundance plots, all samples were subsampled to the same number of TCRs (28,000). TCRs were defined as expanded if absent before sensitization and observed at least eight times at the 2-week time point. TCRdb trimmed public reads at Q25 via fastp, called clones via MiXCR and kept in-frame beta chains. Rows matching on CDR3 protein sequence are summarized as one entry with the most common DNA and genes. The V and J calls were not made by the authors but by TCRdb's processing. This sample gives roughly 380,000 distinct CDR3 sequences in total; 4% to 6% of them show up just once. Of the sample, 2% to 3% falls within the top ten clones.

What the study reported, not specific to this receptor: A positive correlation was found between the number of PT1 expanded TCRs and patch test score, with significance reached at thresholds 8, 16 and 32 but not 4. Alopecia, a presumed autoimmune disease, was present in all patients, so the immune response of the patients might differ from that of healthy individuals. Repeated subsampling changed both the strength of the expansion versus patch-test correlation and the threshold at which the correlation became significant. DPC sensitization did not change the number of TCRs with a frequency above 1 in 1000, and there was no evidence of changes in global repertoire structure. Expanded TCRs formed significantly more large CDR3 similarity clusters than pre-sensitization or healthy control sets, consistent with antigen-driven responses.

Reading the label with the study, this specimen's time point is: pre-sensitization, week 0. Interpreted using the paper, the treatment or condition label stands for: therapeutic diphenylcyclopropenone sensitization with weekly scalp DPC. Blood at each patch-test visit was drawn before the patch test was applied. Eligible patients were aged 18 to 70, diagnosed with alopecia, deemed suitable for DPC therapy, and excluded if pregnant. Total RNA was extracted from unfractionated whole blood that had been collected in Tempus Blood RNA tubes. CDR1 and CDR2 are drawn from the germline V gene: ENHRY, SYGVKD. Cut back by 5 bases and 0 bases, the V and J ends lie 8 bases apart. The CDR3 measures 14 amino acids from cysteine to phenylalanine. The read is trimmed to its CDR3 DNA, 42 bases read in frame from base 1.

This receptor was obtained from a woman aged 45-65 years with alopecia areata. Some clones in this sample may be carry-over from other donors' samples. This receptor chain uses TRBV10-3 and TRBJ1-3, with the D gene not clear enough to name. Sequencing used whole blood, obtained in connection with sensitization to the hapten diphenylcyclopropenone (DPC). The DNA sequence follows: TGTGCCATCAGTAGCGGGGACTCTGGAAACACCATATATTTT. It encodes CAISSGDSGNTIYF.